This entry is about one TCR beta chain. This sample is drawn from a study of blood T cell repertoires in COVID-19. The wider study: Whether acute or convalescent, the COVID-19 samples came from the United States, Italy and Spain.

Sequencing was performed with immunoSEQ multiplex PCR; in TCRdb, only in-frame clones are kept and a portion is missing. The sample lists about 140,000 clones, approximately 88% occurring once. The TCR comes from a human donor in a cohort sampled during active COVID-19. Sample: peripheral blood.

The DNA for the CDR3 is TGTGCCAGTAGTATATTCGGGGGGGCCGACAATGAGCAGTTCTTC. Residues: CASSIFGGADNEQFF. The V and J genes are TRBV19 and TRBJ2-1; 8 bases map to TRBD2. The CDR3 contains 15 residues. V lost 2 bases to trimming and J lost 5 bases; unmatched junction nucleotides: 5. CDR1 and CDR2 from the germline V gene are LNHDA and SQIVND (reference sequence).